This T cell receptor (beta chain) comes out of a study of low-dose radiotherapy and immunotherapy resistance in tumors. This CDR3 contains 14 residues. V lost 7 bases and J lost 4, with 14 bases in between. The germline CDR1 and CDR2 sequences are MDHEN and SYDVKM. Time point given: after trial treatment. Documented treatment: LDRT plus nivolumab, ipilimumab, low-dose cyclophosphamide and aspirin (RACIN trial). Covering alpha and beta chains, TRAV- and TRBV-specific primers were used for the first-strand cDNA. A roughly 20-cycle PCR with a constant-region primer and V-primer adapter amplified TCRs. Each CDR3 protein gets one entry after TCRdb re-called the reads with MiXCR. The repertoire holds about 91,000 distinct CDR3 sequences, with more than 20% as singletons.

The sequence came from a female donor with ovarian cancer. The J gene is TRBJ2-1, the V gene TRBV28; D is unresolved. The sequencing used PBMCs, collected after low-dose radiotherapy plus immunotherapy. CDR3 sequence reads: CASTLPQRYNEQFF. The CDR3 nucleotides read TGTGCCAGCACCCTACCTCAGAGATACAATGAGCAGTTCTTC.